The clone carrying this T cell receptor (beta chain) has only one observation. This record comes from a study of blood T cell repertoires in COVID-19. Study-wide context: COVID-19 samples from acute and convalescent phases originated in the United States, Italy and Spain. T cells, B-cell-depleted T cells, or PBMCs provided the cDNA or gDNA that served as material.

Study processing details: Researchers report that nucleated cell counts were estimated from reference gene primer amplification. Repertoires were generated with immunoSEQ multiplex PCR, while TCRdb's copy carries only in-frame clones and drops some. D and trimming come from the DNA, and the V and J calls and clone size come from that table. In the table there are roughly 170,000 clones, more than 85% of which are singletons. Trimming took 7 bases from V and 1 from J, leaving 11 bases between them. Germline loops: CDR1 SNHLY, CDR2 FYNNEI. There are 14 residues in the CDR3. V usage is TRBV2 and J usage is TRBJ2-1; a weak D match, TRBD2 (5 bases). The sequenced material came from peripheral blood. This sequence was found in a man aged 40-50 years with active or convalescent COVID-19. The CDR3, as DNA: TGTGCCAGCACCGAGCGGATTTCCTACAATGAGCAGTTCTTC. It translates to CASTERISYNEQFF.